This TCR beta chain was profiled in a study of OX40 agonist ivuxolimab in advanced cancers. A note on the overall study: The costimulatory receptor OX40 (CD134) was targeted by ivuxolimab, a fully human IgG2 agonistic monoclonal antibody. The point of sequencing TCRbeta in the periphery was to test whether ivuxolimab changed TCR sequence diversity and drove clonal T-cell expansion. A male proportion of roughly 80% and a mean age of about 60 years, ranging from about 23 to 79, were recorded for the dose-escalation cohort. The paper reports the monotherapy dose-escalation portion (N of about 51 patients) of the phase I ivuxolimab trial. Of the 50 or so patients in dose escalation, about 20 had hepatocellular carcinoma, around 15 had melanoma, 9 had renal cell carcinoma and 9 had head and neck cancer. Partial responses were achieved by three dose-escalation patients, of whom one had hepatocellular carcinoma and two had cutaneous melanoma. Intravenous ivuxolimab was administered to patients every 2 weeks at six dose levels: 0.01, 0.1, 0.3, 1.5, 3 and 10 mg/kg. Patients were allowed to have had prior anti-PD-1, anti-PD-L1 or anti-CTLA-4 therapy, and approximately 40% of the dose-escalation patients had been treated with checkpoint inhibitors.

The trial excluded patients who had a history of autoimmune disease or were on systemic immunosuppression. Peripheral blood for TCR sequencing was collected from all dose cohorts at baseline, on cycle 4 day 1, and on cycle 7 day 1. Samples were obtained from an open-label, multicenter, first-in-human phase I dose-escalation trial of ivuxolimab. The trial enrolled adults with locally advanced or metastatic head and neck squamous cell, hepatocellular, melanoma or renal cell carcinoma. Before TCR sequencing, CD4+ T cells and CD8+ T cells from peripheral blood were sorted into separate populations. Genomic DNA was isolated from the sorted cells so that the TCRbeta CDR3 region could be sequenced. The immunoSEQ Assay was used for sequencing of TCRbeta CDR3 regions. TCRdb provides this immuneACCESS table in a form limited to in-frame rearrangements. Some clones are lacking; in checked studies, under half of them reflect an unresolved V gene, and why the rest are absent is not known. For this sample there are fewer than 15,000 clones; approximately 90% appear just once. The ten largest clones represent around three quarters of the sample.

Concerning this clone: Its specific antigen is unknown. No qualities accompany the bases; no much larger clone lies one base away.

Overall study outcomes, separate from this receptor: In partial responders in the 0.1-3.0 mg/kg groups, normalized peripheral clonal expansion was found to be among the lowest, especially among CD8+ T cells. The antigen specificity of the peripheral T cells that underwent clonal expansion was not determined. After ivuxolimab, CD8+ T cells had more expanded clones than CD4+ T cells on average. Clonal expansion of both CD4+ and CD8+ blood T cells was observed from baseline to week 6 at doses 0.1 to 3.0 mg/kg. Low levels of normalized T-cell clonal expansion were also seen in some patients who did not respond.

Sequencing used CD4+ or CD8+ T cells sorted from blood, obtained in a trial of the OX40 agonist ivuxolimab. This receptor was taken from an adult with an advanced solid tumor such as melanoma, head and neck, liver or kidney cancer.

The CDR3 region has the sequence CAWSVLGLAGDYNEQFF. The nucleotides are TGTGCCTGGAGTGTACTCGGACTAGCGGGAGACTACAATGAGCAGTTCTTC. The chain links TRBV30 with TRBJ2-1, with TRBD2 matching 13 junction bases. CDR1 and CDR2 are drawn from the germline V gene (reference sequence): GTSNPN, SVGIG. Its CDR3 holds 17 amino acids, cysteine through phenylalanine. The CDR3 DNA has 51 bases and is translated from base 1. Ends trimmed: V by 0 bases, J by 3 bases; bases unmatched to a gene: 5.